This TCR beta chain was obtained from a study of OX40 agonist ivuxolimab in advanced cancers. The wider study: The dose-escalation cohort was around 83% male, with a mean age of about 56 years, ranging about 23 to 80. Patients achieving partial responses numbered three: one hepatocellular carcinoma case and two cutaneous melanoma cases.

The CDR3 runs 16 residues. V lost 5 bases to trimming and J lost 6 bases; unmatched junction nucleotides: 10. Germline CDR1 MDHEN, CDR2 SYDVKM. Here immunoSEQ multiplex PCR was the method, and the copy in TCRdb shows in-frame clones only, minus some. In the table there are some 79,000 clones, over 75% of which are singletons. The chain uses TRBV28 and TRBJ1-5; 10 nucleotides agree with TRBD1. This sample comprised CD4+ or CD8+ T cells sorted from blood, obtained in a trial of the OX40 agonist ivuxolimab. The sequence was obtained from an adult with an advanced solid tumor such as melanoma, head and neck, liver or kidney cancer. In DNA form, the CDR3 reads TGTGCCAGCAGTCCAACCGGGACAGGGGTGTTTCAGCCCCAGCATTTT. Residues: CASSPTGTGVFQPQHF.